This T cell receptor (beta chain) is drawn from a study of cytomegalovirus exposure and HLA in healthy donors. Study-level findings and limits: Serostatus for CMV was the only available immune exposure information. Some TCR beta chains (more than 150 of them) were listed as cytomegalovirus-associated.

Both 60 Vbeta primers and 13 Jbeta primers went into the PCR. Sequenced by immunoSEQ multiplex PCR; TCRdb stores in-frame clones only, minus some. The data show some 100,000 clones, less than 80% seen once. Unmatched junction bases numbered 9, after V lost 5 bases and J lost 5 bases. The CDR3 consists of 14 residues. The germline V gene has CDR1 SEHNR and CDR2 FQNEAQ (reference sequence). In regard to this clone: Its antigen is undetermined.

The sequence was obtained from a woman aged 45-65 years in good health and CMV-seropositive. The rearrangement joins TRBV7-9 to TRBJ2-7; TRBD1 matches 7 bases. The sequenced sample was PBMCs. CDR3 residues: CASSLTTGTHEQYF. The CDR3 DNA sequence: TGTGCCAGCAGCCTAACGACAGGGACCCACGAGCAGTACTTC.